This T cell receptor beta chain was sequenced for a study of blood T cell repertoires in COVID-19. Looked up from germline, CDR1 is MNHEY and CDR2 is SMNVEV (reference sequence). Trimming cost V 6 bases and J 13 bases; bases outside gene matches: 6. This CDR3 is built from 12 residues. Method: immunoSEQ multiplex PCR; TCRdb's copy keeps in-frame clones and lacks some. The repertoire consists of 30,000 to 45,000 clones, with 81% occurring once and the leading ten covering around 28%. The rearrangement uses TRBV27 and TRBJ1-6, with 7 bases fitting TRBD1. The TCR comes from a man older than 75 with active or convalescent COVID-19. The sequencing sample was made of peripheral blood. The CDR3 loop is CASRDRLEPLHF. Written as DNA, the CDR3 is TGTGCCAGCAGGGACAGGCTCGAGCCCCTCCACTTT.